This TCR beta chain was recovered during a study of cytomegalovirus exposure and HLA in healthy donors. Study-level background: Within the Caucasian-associated ancestry cluster were around 80% of the roughly 380 genotyped donors. Study-wide findings and caveats: The HLA-A and HLA-B alleles of most subjects were reportedly predicted accurately from TCR beta sequences. The records held CMV serostatus as the only immune exposure information.

The germline V gene encodes CDR1 MGHRA and CDR2 YSYEKL. V lost 5 bases to trimming and J lost 1 base, with 12 bases between them. CDR3 size: 14 residues. Regarding this clone: Its antigen is currently unknown.

PCR primers comprised 60 Vbeta and 13 Jbeta primers. The method was immunoSEQ multiplex PCR; TCRdb's version includes in-frame clones alone and lacks a portion of them. This sample has roughly 170,000 clones; 80% to 90% occur once, and the top ten carry 0.77%. The origin of this receptor is a woman aged 18-29 years in good health and CMV-seronegative. Sequencing was carried out using PBMCs. The rearrangement uses TRBV4-1 and TRBJ2-7; D call uncertain. The CDR3 here is CASSASYASYEQYF. The CDR3 DNA reads as TGCGCCAGCAGCGCATCATACGCGTCCTACGAGCAGTACTTC.